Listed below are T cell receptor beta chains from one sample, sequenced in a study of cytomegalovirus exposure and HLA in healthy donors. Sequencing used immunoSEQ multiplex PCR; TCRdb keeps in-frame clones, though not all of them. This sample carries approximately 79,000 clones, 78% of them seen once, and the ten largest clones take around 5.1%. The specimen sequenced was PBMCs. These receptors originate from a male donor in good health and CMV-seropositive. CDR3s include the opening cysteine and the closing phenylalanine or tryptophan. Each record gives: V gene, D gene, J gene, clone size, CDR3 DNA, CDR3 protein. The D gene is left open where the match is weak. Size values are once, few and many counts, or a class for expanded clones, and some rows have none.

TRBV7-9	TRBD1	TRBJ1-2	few	TGTTCCAGCAGCTTAGCAGGGGGCCTGACAAGGGATAACTATGGCTACACCTTC	CSSSLAGGLTRDNYGYTF
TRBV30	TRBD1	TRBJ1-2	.	TGTGCCTGGAGCGCATTAGACAGGGACGGCTACACCTTC	CAWSALDRDGYTF
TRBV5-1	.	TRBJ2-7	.	TGCGCCAGCAGCTTGGATCCGGGAAGCTCCTACGAGCAGTACTTC	CASSLDPGSSYEQYF
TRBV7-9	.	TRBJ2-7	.	TGTGCCAGCAGCCGGCTAATAGGAGCACGCTACGAGCAGTACTTC	CASSRLIGARYEQYF
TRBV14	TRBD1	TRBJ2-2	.	TGTGCCAGCAGCCGCAGAGACAGGGGGCGGTACACCGGGGAGCTGTTTTTT	CASSRRDRGRYTGELFF
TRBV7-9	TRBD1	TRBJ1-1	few	TGTGCCAGCAGCTTAGGGGGGACAGGGGCGAACACTGAAGCTTTCTTT	CASSLGGTGANTEAFF
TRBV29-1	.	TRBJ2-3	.	TGCAGCGTTGTTGGACACGATACGCAGTATTTT	CSVVGHDTQYF
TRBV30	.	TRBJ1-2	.	TGTGCCTCAACGGACAATAACTATGGCTACACCTTC	CASTDNNYGYTF
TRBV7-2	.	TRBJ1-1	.	TGTGCCAGCAGTGACAGGTTGACTGAAGCTTTCTTT	CASSDRLTEAFF
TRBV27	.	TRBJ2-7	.	TGTGCCAGCAGTTTATCGTGGGGGGACGTCGCCTACGAGCAGTACTTC	CASSLSWGDVAYEQYF
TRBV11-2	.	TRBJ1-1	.	TGTGCCAGCAGCTACAACCGTGAAGCTTTCTTT	CASSYNREAFF
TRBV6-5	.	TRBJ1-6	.	TGTGCCAGCAGTTACTCGAGCGGGGACATTAATTCACCCCTCCACTTT	CASSYSSGDINSPLHF
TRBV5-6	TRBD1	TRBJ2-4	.	TGTGCCAGCAGCCTTGGACAGGGGAGGAACATTCAGTACTTC	CASSLGQGRNIQYF
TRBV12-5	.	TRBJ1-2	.	TGTGCTAGTGGTTACGACGGGAACTATGGCTACACCTTC	CASGYDGNYGYTF
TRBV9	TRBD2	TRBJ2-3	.	TGTGCCAGCAGTGTGGGACTAGCGAGTCCAGATACGCAGTATTTT	CASSVGLASPDTQYF
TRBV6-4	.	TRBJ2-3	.	TGTGCCAGCAGTGACTCGGGGTGGGCGGGAGATACGCAGTATTTT	CASSDSGWAGDTQYF
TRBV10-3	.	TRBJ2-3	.	TGTGCCATCAGTGATCCTAGCCTTCACCAATCCGATACGCAGTATTTT	CAISDPSLHQSDTQYF
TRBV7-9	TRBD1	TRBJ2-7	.	TGTGCCAGCAGCTCCCTTACAGGGGCCTACGAGCAGTACTTC	CASSSLTGAYEQYF
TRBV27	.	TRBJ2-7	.	TGTGCCAGCAGTTTAAGAGGGGCGGGGTACGAGCAGTACTTC	CASSLRGAGYEQYF
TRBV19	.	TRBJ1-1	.	TGTGCCAGTAGTATAGGGACAGAGAACACTGAAGCTTTCTTT	CASSIGTENTEAFF
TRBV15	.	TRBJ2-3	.	TGTGCCACCAGCATCTCACTGGATGTTAGCATCACAGATACGCAGTATTTT	CATSISLDVSITDTQYF
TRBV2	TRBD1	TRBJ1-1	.	TGTGCCAGCAGCCGGGACAGGGCCCGCACTGAAGCTTTCTTT	CASSRDRARTEAFF
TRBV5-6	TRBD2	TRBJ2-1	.	TGTGCCAGCAGCCAGGGACTAGCGGGGTTCTTC	CASSQGLAGFF
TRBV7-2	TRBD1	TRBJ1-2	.	TGTGCCAGCAGCAAAGCAGGGGGCAGGGGTGGCTACACCTTC	CASSKAGGRGGYTF
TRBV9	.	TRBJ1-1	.	TGTGCCAGCAGCGTAGTAGGGGGTCCGGGCACTGAAGCTTTCTTT	CASSVVGGPGTEAFF
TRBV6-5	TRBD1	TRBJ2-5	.	TGTGCCAGCAGCCCGGGACAGGCCGTCGAGACCCAGTACTTC	CASSPGQAVETQYF
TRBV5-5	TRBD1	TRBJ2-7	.	TGTGCCAGCAGCTTCGGCAGGGGGAGTTACGAGCAGTACTTC	CASSFGRGSYEQYF
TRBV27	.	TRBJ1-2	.	TGTGCCAGCAGTTTATTTGGGCAGGGTTGGGACTATGGCTACACCTTC	CASSLFGQGWDYGYTF
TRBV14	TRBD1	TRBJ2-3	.	TGTGCCAGCAGCCAAGACTTTGGACAGGGGTCGAGCACAGATACGCAGTATTTT	CASSQDFGQGSSTDTQYF
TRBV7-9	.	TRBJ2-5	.	TGTGCCAGCAGCTACCTCGGGGAGCAGTACTTC	CASSYLGEQYF
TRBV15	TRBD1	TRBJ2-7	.	TGTGCCACCAGCCTGGACAGGGGAAACTACGAGCAGTACTTC	CATSLDRGNYEQYF
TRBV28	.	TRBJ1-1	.	TGTGCCAGCAGTTCAGGCCCACAGGGGAACACTGAAGCTTTCTTT	CASSSGPQGNTEAFF
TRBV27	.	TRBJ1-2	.	TGTGCCAGCAGTCCCCTCTCCTGGGGGGATTATGGCTACACCTTC	CASSPLSWGDYGYTF
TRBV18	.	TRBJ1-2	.	TGTGCCAGCTCACCACCCTATACAGGGTCTAACTATGGCTACACCTTC	CASSPPYTGSNYGYTF
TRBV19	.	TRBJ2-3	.	TGTGCCAGTAAGGTGGGAGGCGCAGATACGCAGTATTTT	CASKVGGADTQYF
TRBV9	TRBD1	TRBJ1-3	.	TGTGCCAGCAGCTCAAAGACAGGGCGCTCTGGAAACACCATATATTTT	CASSSKTGRSGNTIYF